This record looks at one T cell receptor (beta chain) sequence and its context. These data are taken from a study of blood T cell repertoires in COVID-19. Turning to the study itself: Samples of COVID-19 (acute and convalescent) were obtained from the United States, Italy and Spain. In each case, the material was cDNA or gDNA derived from T cells, B-cell-depleted T cells, or PBMCs.

Libraries were prepared by immunoSEQ multiplex PCR; TCRdb keeps only in-frame clonotypes and omits some of them. Here the sample spans 150,000 to 200,000 clones, 85% being singletons. The trim removed 6 bases at V and 2 bases at J, leaving 9 bases unmatched. Germline V lookup: CDR1 MNHNY, CDR2 SVGAGI (reference sequence). The CDR3 has 15 residues. Specimen: peripheral blood. The chain uses TRBV6-6 and TRBJ2-5, with TRBD1 identical over 7 bases. This clonotype was sampled from a human donor with acute or convalescent COVID-19. The donor label of this sample is uncertain. In DNA form, the CDR3 reads TGTGCCAGCAGCTCAGTCGGGACAGCTCAAGAGACCCAGTACTTC. This translates into CASSSVGTAQETQYF.